Listed below are T cell receptor beta chains from one sample, sequenced in a study of blood T cell repertoires in COVID-19. This table comes from immunoSEQ multiplex PCR, and its TCRdb copy is limited to in-frame clones, with some not included. The sample gives 210,000 or so clones, roughly 90% of which show up once; about 7% is in the top ten. The sequenced sample was peripheral blood. These receptors were collected from a man between 35 and 55 years old with acute or convalescent COVID-19. Both conserved end residues are part of each CDR3. D genes are given only for firm matches. Only part of the rows carry a size: once, few, many, or a class if the clone is expanded.

j_call | d_call | v_call | clone_size | cdr3_nt | cdr3_aa
TRBJ2-2 | - | TRBV27 | - | TGTGCCAGCACCTTCGCCGGCGGCACCGGGGAGCTGTTTTTT | CASTFAGGTGELFF
TRBJ2-2 | TRBD2 | TRBV7-2 | - | TGTGCCAGCAAAAGGCGGGCTAGCGGGACCGGGGAGCTGTTTTTT | CASKRRASGTGELFF
TRBJ1-6 | TRBD1 | TRBV5-1 | - | TGCGCCAGCGCCCTTTTAGGACAGGGAGGGAATTCACCCCTCCACTTT | CASALLGQGGNSPLHF
TRBJ2-1 | TRBD2 | TRBV5-4 | - | TGTGCCAGCAGCACGGCGGGGGTTAATGAGCAGTTCTTC | CASSTAGVNEQFF
TRBJ2-7 | TRBD1 | TRBV18 | - | TGTGCCAGCTCGGGTCGGGCAGGGGGCACCGAGCAGTACTTC | CASSGRAGGTEQYF
TRBJ2-2 | TRBD2 | TRBV10-1 | - | TGCGCCAGCAGTGGTGCCGGACTAGCCGGAACCGGGGAGCTGTTTTTT | CASSGAGLAGTGELFF
TRBJ2-5 | - | TRBV10-2 | - | TGCGCCAGCTCTCGGGCGGGGAATCGAGAGACCCAGTACTTC | CASSRAGNRETQYF
TRBJ2-7 | TRBD1 | TRBV10-3 | - | TGTGCCATCAGGACGGACAGGGGGCCCTACGAGCAGTACTTC | CAIRTDRGPYEQYF
TRBJ2-3 | - | TRBV4-1 | - | TGCGCCAGCAGCCAAGAAACGGGGTTGGGCACAGATACGCAGTATTTT | CASSQETGLGTDTQYF
TRBJ2-7 | TRBD2 | TRBV5-3 | - | TGTGCCAGAAGCTTGGAACGGCTAGCGGACCCCTACGAGCAGTACTTC | CARSLERLADPYEQYF
TRBJ2-5 | - | TRBV10-1 | few | TGCGCCAGCAGTGCTGAGGGTGGCGGAGAGACCCAGTACTTC | CASSAEGGGETQYF
TRBJ1-2 | TRBD1 | TRBV7-9 | few | TGTGCCACCACAGGGGGCAGCAACTATGGCTACACCTTC | CATTGGSNYGYTF
TRBJ2-2 | - | TRBV23-1 | - | TGCGCCAGCAGTCATACACCGAACACCGGGGAGCTGTTTTTT | CASSHTPNTGELFF
TRBJ1-1 | - | TRBV28 | - | TGTGCCAGCAGCTCGACAGTGAACACTGAAGCTTTCTTT | CASSSTVNTEAFF
TRBJ2-7 | - | TRBV7-9 | - | TGTGCCAGCAGCCCGACAGTTACCTGGACCCCCTACGAGCAGTACTTC | CASSPTVTWTPYEQYF
TRBJ1-4 | - | TRBV19 | - | TGTGCCAGTAGTATATCGGGGGTACCTAATGAAAAACTGTTTTTT | CASSISGVPNEKLFF
TRBJ2-7 | TRBD1 | TRBV6-2/TRBV6-3 | - | TGTGCCACCAACCCCGGGACAGGGACCTACGAGCAGTACTTC | CATNPGTGTYEQYF
TRBJ2-4 | - | TRBV7-9 | - | TGTGCCAGCAGCTTAGTGGCTAGAACGGCCAAAAACATTCAGTACTTC | CASSLVARTAKNIQYF
TRBJ1-1 | TRBD1 | TRBV5-1 | - | TGCGCCAGCAGACCCCGGGACAGGGCGAACACTGAAGCTTTCTTT | CASRPRDRANTEAFF
TRBJ2-1 | - | TRBV7-9 | - | TGTGCCAGCAGCCGCGAGGCTAGCCCGTACAATGAGCAGTTCTTC | CASSREASPYNEQFF
TRBJ1-2 | TRBD1 | TRBV10-3 | - | TGTGCCATCAGTGACACACAGGGGGCCGGTTATGGCTACACCTTC | CAISDTQGAGYGYTF
TRBJ1-5 | TRBD1 | TRBV6-1 | - | TGTGCCAGCAGTGTAACGGCAGGGGGCGCGGAGCAGCCCCAGCATTTT | CASSVTAGGAEQPQHF
TRBJ2-1 | - | TRBV7-2 | - | TGTGCCAGCAGCTTCGTTTGGGGGGGCCAAAATGAGCAGTTCTTC | CASSFVWGGQNEQFF
TRBJ1-4 | - | TRBV5-1 | - | TGCGCCAGCAGCTTCGGACAGCCTGCAACTAATGAAAAACTGTTTTTT | CASSFGQPATNEKLFF
TRBJ2-2 | TRBD1 | TRBV28 | - | TGTGCCAGCAGCTACGATTACAGGGGGGCCGGGGAGCTGTTTTTT | CASSYDYRGAGELFF
TRBJ2-4 | TRBD2 | TRBV2 | - | TGTGCCAGCAGCTTCCTAGCGGGGGTAGCCAAAAACATTCAGTACTTC | CASSFLAGVAKNIQYF
TRBJ1-1 | - | TRBV12-2 | - | TGTGCAAGTCGCCCCAACCGCTCCAGGGTCACTGAAGCTTTCTTT | CASRPNRSRVTEAFF
TRBJ2-7 | TRBD1 | TRBV6-5 | - | TGTGCCAGCAGTCCCGGACAGGGCTTCCTATACGAGCAGTACTTC | CASSPGQGFLYEQYF
TRBJ1-2 | - | TRBV6-6 | - | TGTGCCAGCAGTTATAACAGGGACGGCTACACCTTC | CASSYNRDGYTF